The following is a TCR beta chain sequence with its context. No antigen is known for it. Per-nucleotide qualities are absent, and no much larger clonotype sits a single base away. The sample comes from a study of CD8 T cells in Susac syndrome (dated by TCRdb to 2018 to 2020). Background on the whole study: Repertoire sequencing was used to test whether CD8+ T cell activation and differentiation in Susac syndrome was antigen driven.

Peripheral blood CD8+ and CD4+ T cells from healthy donors, Susac syndrome patients and multiple sclerosis patients were profiled using high-throughput TCR beta sequencing. Healthy donors were included as age- and sex-matched controls. Bulk CD8+ and CD4+ T cells were purified by magnetic negative isolation, while CD8+ TEMRA cells were enriched using FACS. Blood was collected in EDTA tubes and processed within 24 hours, with PBMCs isolated through density gradient centrifugation. PBMCs intended for TCR sequencing were cryopreserved in liquid nitrogen and thawed later in a water bath at 37 degrees C. The sorted or isolated CD4+, CD8+ and CD8+ TEMRA cells had a purity of 90% or higher. Beyond this particular receptor, the publication reports: The number of individuals in the TCR sequencing and HLA analysis was recognized as being relatively small.

RNA was extracted with the RNeasy kit and roughly 0.45 to 1 ug was reverse transcribed using random hexamers. The immunoSEQ multiplex PCR assay, covering 54 Vbeta and 13 Jbeta segments, was used to amplify TCR beta CDR3 regions. Bias from PCR amplification was corrected by using a synthetic template baseline for primer optimization and for computational correction. From the authors' description of their analysis: Reads were annotated to V, D and J genes per IMGT and analyzed with immunoSEQ Analyzer, keeping only productive sequences. To calculate clonality, Shannon entropy was normalized by log2 of the number of productive unique sequences and then subtracted from one. For each patient and control, public and private clones were evaluated within the 100 most prevalent clones. Clones were defined as Susac-specific when absent from the healthy and MS cohorts, from over a thousand published viral clones and from other ImmuneACCESS disease sequences. Through fastp at Q25 and MiXCR, TCRdb rebuilt clones from the public reads, retaining in-frame beta chains. Each entry is one CDR3 protein sequence, shown with its most common DNA and genes. The V and J calls come from TCRdb's annotation, not from the publication. The sample table lists about 120,000 distinct CDR3 sequences, roughly 92% of them with a count of one. 0.095% to 0.1% of the sample belongs to the ten largest clones.

CDR1 SQVTM and CDR2 ANQGSEA were looked up in the germline V gene. From V the trimming removes 3 bases and from J it removes 4 bases, while the gene matches leave 5 bases of the junction unaccounted for. The CDR3 numbers 13 residues from cysteine through phenylalanine. Only CDR3 DNA is held: 39 bases, read in frame from base 1. What was sequenced was CD4+ T cells from PBMCs. The TCR sequence derives from a human donor in good health. The chain is made from TRBV29-1 and TRBJ1-2; 7 bases in the junction line up with TRBD1. CDR3 loop: CSVDPGGVYGYTF. The nucleotides are TGCAGCGTTGACCCAGGGGGGGTCTATGGCTACACCTTC.